This T cell receptor (beta chain) was identified during a study of T cell repertoires in aging, cancer and after chemotherapy. The CDR3 runs to 16 residues. Looked up from germline, CDR1 is SGHAT and CDR2 is FQDESV (reference sequence). The ends were cut back, 2 bases at V and 5 bases at J, with 17 bases in the middle. Points on this clonotype: Its antigen is still unknown.

Amplification of TCR beta used genomic DNA extracted from peripheral blood. Multiplex touch-down PCR with TRB-A/B primers amplified rearranged V-D-J TRB sequences. MiXCR, run by TCRdb on the multiplex PCR reads, gives a single entry per CDR3 protein. The data contain roughly 6,300 distinct CDR3 sequences, about 29% of them singletons. Notes on the study in general: The repertoire data cannot show anything about immunological memory following chemotherapy.

The receptor comes from a human donor with a blood cancer. The donor label of this sample is uncertain. Material: blood. The V call is TRBV11-1, the J call TRBJ2-3; the D gene is possibly TRBD2 (6 bases). CDR3 nucleotides: TGTGCCAGCAGCTTACGAGGGACTCCTTTTGAAGATACGCAGTATTTT. Translation: CASSLRGTPFEDTQYF.